The 19 T cell receptor beta chains presented below share a single source sample, sequenced in a study of cytomegalovirus exposure and HLA in healthy donors. Researchers ran the PCR with 60 Vbeta and 13 Jbeta primers. Here immunoSEQ multiplex PCR was the method, and the copy in TCRdb shows in-frame clones only, minus some. The sample lists 200,000 or so clones; roughly 80% were seen once. Sequencing was carried out using PBMCs. The receptors were sampled from a woman in her forties or fifties in good health and CMV-seropositive.

The gene calls are TRBV7-9 and TRBJ2-3, with 8 bases lining up with TRBD2. Germline V lookup: CDR1 SEHNR, CDR2 FQNEAQ (reference sequence). Losses at the gene ends were 5 bases for V and 11 bases for J; bases not matched to a gene: 12. CDR3 length: 14 residues. Here the CDR3 reads CASSTSPGTSGQYF. The CDR3 DNA sequence: TGTGCCAGCAGCACTTCCCCGGGTACTAGCGGGCAGTATTTT.

The chain employs TRBV5-4 and TRBJ1-2; weak D call: TRBD1 (5 bases). The CDR3 has 16 amino acids. From germline, CDR1 is SGHNT and CDR2 YYREEE (reference sequence). Trimming took off 4 bases at V and 0 bases at J, with 16 bases between the two ends. The chain's CDR3 is CASSQTTGLANYGYTF. Written as DNA, the CDR3 is TGTGCCAGCAGCCAAACTACAGGCTTAGCTAACTATGGCTACACCTTC.

About this clone itself: A read error may account for a junction end that differs from germline. The chain is built from TRBV2 and TRBJ1-2, with a tentative D call TRBD1 (5 bases). The germline CDR1 and CDR2 sequences are SNHLY and FYNNEI. The CDR3 is 14 amino acids. CDR3 in amino acids: CASRGRQGNYDYTF. DNA of the CDR3: TGTGCCAGCAGGGGGAGGCAGGGCAACTATGACTACACCTTC.

This chain joins TRBV5-6 and TRBJ2-3; D may be TRBD2 (7 bases). The V end was cut by 0 bases, the J end by 6 bases, with 8 bases between. The CDR3 sequence is 13 residues long. Germline assignment: CDR1 SGHDT and CDR2 YYEEEE. This CDR3 is CASSLEGGDTQYF. CDR3 DNA sequence: TGTGCCAGCAGCTTGGAGGGGGGGGATACGCAGTATTTT. The full variable domain, in which reference TRBV5-6 and TRBJ2-3 provide the parts outside the CDR3, is DAGVTQSPTHLIKTRGQQVTLRCSPKSGHDTVSWYQQALGQGPQFIFQYYEEEERQRGNFPDRFSGHQFPNYSSELNVNALLLGDSALYLCASSLEGGDTQYFGPGTRLTVL.

V and J are TRBV16 and TRBJ2-3; D not certain. Germline CDR1 reads KGHSY; CDR2 reads FQNENV. The CDR3 extends over 14 amino acids. V dropped 2 bases and J dropped 4 bases, with 10 bases sitting between them. The CDR3 sequence: CASSQGTTADTQYF. DNA for the CDR3: TGTGCCAGCAGCCAAGGAACTACGGCAGATACGCAGTATTTT.

There are a few counts of this clone. DNA of the CDR3: TGCGCCAGCAGCTTAGGCGGGAATCGGGATACGCAGTATTTT. This encodes CASSLGGNRDTQYF. The rearrangement uses TRBV5-1 and TRBJ2-3; tentatively, D is TRBD2 (6 bases). The CDR3 has 14 amino acids. The ends were cut back, 2 bases at V and 6 bases at J, with 13 bases in the middle. Looked up from germline, CDR1 is SGHRS and CDR2 is YFSETQ.

The V and J genes are TRBV6-5 and TRBJ2-3; D is perhaps TRBD2 (6 bases). The CDR3 length is 14 residues. The germline V gene has CDR1 MNHEY and CDR2 SVGAGI. V lost 5 bases and J lost 2, with 11 bases in between. The CDR3 here is CASSARDSTDTQYF. CDR3 nucleotides: TGTGCCAGCAGTGCCCGGGACTCCACAGATACGCAGTATTTT.

Worth noting for this clone: Different DNA sequences within this sample yield the same CDR3. The chain couples TRBV10-3 to TRBJ2-3; 7 bases match TRBD1. Germline V gene data show CDR1 as ENHRY and CDR2 as SYGVKD. The trim removed 4 bases at V and 1 base at J, leaving 2 bases unmatched. This CDR3 comprises 14 residues. DNA for the CDR3: TGTGCCATCAGTGGGACAGGAGGCACAGATACGCAGTATTTT. It specifies CAISGTGGTDTQYF.

This clone was found once. This chain connects TRBV6-5 to TRBJ1-1, with TRBD1 identical over 8 bases. The CDR3 is 15 amino acids. V lost 4 bases and J lost 1; bases outside the gene matches: 5. CDR1 and CDR2 (germline): MNHEY, SVGAGI. Here the CDR3 DNA reads TGTGCCAGCAGTTTCAGGACAGGGACGAACACTGAAGCTTTCTTT. It encodes CASSFRTGTNTEAFF.

This clone was observed a handful of times. The V gene is TRBV6-5, the J gene TRBJ1-2; 7 bases line up with TRBD1. CDR3 length: 13 amino acids. CDR1 is MNHEY and CDR2 is SVGAGI in the germline V gene. Trimming at V came to 5 bases and at J to 8 bases, leaving 8 bases not matched to a gene. As DNA, the CDR3 is TGTGCCAGCAGTCCCACAGGGGCGGGGGGCTACACCTTC. Translated: CASSPTGAGGYTF.

This clone was seen only a few times. The chain carries TRBV6-1 and TRBJ2-2; tentative D call: TRBD1 (6 bases). From germline, CDR1 is MNHNS and CDR2 SASEGT. Trimming stripped 5 bases from V and 5 bases from J, with 12 bases between. This CDR3 comprises 14 residues. CDR3 sequence reads: CASSYSGTTGELFF. As DNA, the CDR3 is TGTGCCAGCAGTTATTCCGGGACAACCGGGGAGCTGTTTTTT.

The chain uses TRBV6-5 and TRBJ2-7, with 9 nucleotides matching TRBD1. CDR3 size: 14 residues. After removal of 5 bases from V and 0 bases from J, the junction contained 2 bases not matched to a gene. CDR1 and CDR2 (germline): MNHEY, SVGAGI. As DNA, the CDR3 is TGTGCCAGCAGTAGGACAGGGGACTCCTACGAGCAGTACTTC. This gives the protein CASSRTGDSYEQYF.

J is TRBJ2-1 and V is TRBV4-3; 11 nucleotides line up with TRBD2. V shed 0 bases, J shed 7 bases, and the junction held 8 bases outside the gene matches. Germline values: CDR1 LGHNA, CDR2 YSLEER. CDR3 size: 17 residues. CDR3 protein: CASSQDYRLAGGNEQFF. The DNA for the CDR3 is TGCGCCAGCAGCCAAGATTATCGGCTAGCGGGGGGTAATGAGCAGTTCTTC.

The chain recombines TRBV10-1 with TRBJ2-2; D is perhaps TRBD1 (5 bases). The length of the CDR3 is 13 residues. CDR1 and CDR2 (germline): WNHNN, SYGVQD (reference sequence). V was trimmed by 8 bases and J by 4 bases, leaving 11 bases between them. The CDR3 region has the DNA TGCGCCAGCGGACCCAGGGTCACCGGGGAGCTGTTTTTT. Amino acids: CASGPRVTGELFF.

The gene calls are TRBV2 and TRBJ1-6; a weak D match, TRBD1 (6 bases). The germline gives CDR1 SNHLY, CDR2 FYNNEI. The CDR3 spans 15 residues. V was clipped by 6 bases and J by 9 bases, with 18 bases between them. The CDR3 reads CASSSQTGLGSPLHF. CDR3 in DNA: TGTGCCAGCAGCTCACAGACAGGATTAGGTTCACCCCTCCACTTT.

In its sample, this clone was seen once. The chain is built from TRBV2 and TRBJ2-5; a weak D match, TRBD1 (6 bases). Trimming removed 4 bases at V and 4 bases at J, with 10 bases between. In germline, CDR1 is SNHLY, CDR2 FYNNEI. There are 13 residues in the CDR3. As DNA, the CDR3 is TGTGCCAGCAGTGGGGGGCCGGGAGAGACCCAGTACTTC. Its protein is CASSGGPGETQYF.

This CDR3 reads CASSSISGTGSYEQYF. DNA of the CDR3: TGTGCCAGCAGCTCAATTTCCGGGACAGGATCCTACGAGCAGTACTTC. The chain couples TRBV7-9 to TRBJ2-7, with 8 bases that match TRBD1. This CDR3 is built from 16 residues. CDR1 SEHNR and CDR2 FQNEAQ come from the germline V gene (reference sequence). Trimming removed 4 bases from V and 1 base from J; junction bases left unmatched: 9. Looking up the rest from reference TRBV7-9 and TRBJ2-7 gives the full variable domain: DTGVSQNPRHKITKRGQNVTFRCDPISEHNRLYWYRQTLGQGPEFLTYFQNEAQLEKSRLLSDRFSAERPKGSFSTLEIQRTEQGDSAMYLCASSSISGTGSYEQYFGPGTRLTVT.

The chain employs TRBV7-9 and TRBJ2-7; TRBD1 matches at 8 bases. CDR1 is SEHNR and CDR2 is FQNEAQ in the germline V gene (reference sequence). With 4 bases clipped from V and 2 bases from J, the junction kept 13 bases outside the gene matches. This CDR3 is 17 amino acids long. CDR3 in amino acids: CASSSTEPDRGAYEQYF. The DNA for the CDR3 is TGTGCCAGCAGCTCCACAGAACCCGACAGGGGAGCCTACGAGCAGTACTTC.

J is TRBJ2-2 and V is TRBV5-1, with unresolved D. Trimming removed 1 base at V and 3 bases at J, with 4 bases between. CDR3 length: 13 amino acids. Per the germline V gene, CDR1 is SGHRS and CDR2 is YFSETQ. The CDR3 reads CASSLSDTGELFF. The CDR3 bases are TGCGCCAGCAGCTTGTCAGACACCGGGGAGCTGTTTTTT.